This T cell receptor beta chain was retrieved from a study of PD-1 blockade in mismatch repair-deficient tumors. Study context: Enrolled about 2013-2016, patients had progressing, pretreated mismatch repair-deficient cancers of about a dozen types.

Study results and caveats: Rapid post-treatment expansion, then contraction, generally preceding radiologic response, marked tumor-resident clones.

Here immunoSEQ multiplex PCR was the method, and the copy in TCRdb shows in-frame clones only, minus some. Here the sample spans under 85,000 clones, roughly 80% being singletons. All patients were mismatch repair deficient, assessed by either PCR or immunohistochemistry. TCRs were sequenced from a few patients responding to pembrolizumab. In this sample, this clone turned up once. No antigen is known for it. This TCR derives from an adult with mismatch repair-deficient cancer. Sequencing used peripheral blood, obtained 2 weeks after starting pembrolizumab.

CDR3: CASSLDQNTEAFF. The CDR3 nucleotides are TGTGCCAGCAGCTTAGACCAGAACACTGAAGCTTTCTTT. V is TRBV2 and J is TRBJ1-1; unclear D gene. Germline CDR1 is SNHLY and CDR2 is FYNNEI. The CDR3 runs to 13 residues. Trimming took off 6 bases at V and 1 base at J, with 9 bases between the two ends.